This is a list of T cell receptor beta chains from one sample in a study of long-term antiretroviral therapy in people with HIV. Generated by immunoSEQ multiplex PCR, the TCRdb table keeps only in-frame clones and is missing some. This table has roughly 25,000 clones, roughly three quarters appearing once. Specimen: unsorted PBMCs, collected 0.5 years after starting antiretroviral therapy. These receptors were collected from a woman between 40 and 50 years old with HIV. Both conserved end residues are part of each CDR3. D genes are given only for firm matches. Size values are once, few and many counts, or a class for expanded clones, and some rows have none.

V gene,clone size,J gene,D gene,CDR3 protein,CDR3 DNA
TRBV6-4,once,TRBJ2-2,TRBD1,CASRGQVETGELFF,TGTGCCAGCAGGGGACAGGTTGAAACAGGGGAGCTGTTTTTT
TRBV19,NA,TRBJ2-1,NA,CASSRWSEQFF,TGTGCCAGTAGTAGGTGGAGTGAGCAGTTCTTC
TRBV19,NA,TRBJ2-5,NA,CASSRAGTSSETQYF,TGTGCCAGTAGTAGAGCCGGGACGAGCTCAGAGACCCAGTACTTC
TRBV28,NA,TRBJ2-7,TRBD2,CASTRGLAGGSEQYF,TGTGCCAGCACCAGGGGACTAGCGGGGGGGAGCGAGCAGTACTTC
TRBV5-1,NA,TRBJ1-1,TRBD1,CASQTQGAAAFF,TGCGCCAGCCAAACCCAGGGGGCGGCAGCTTTCTTT
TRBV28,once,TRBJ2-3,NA,CASSLNVGLLTDTQYF,TGTGCCAGCAGTTTAAATGTGGGACTGCTCACAGATACGCAGTATTTT
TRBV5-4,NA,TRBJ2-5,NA,CASGEQGKQETQYF,TGTGCCAGCGGGGAGCAGGGGAAACAAGAGACCCAGTACTTC
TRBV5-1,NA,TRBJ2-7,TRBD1,CASSLPRDRVFYEQYF,TGCGCCAGCAGCTTGCCCCGGGACAGGGTATTCTACGAGCAGTACTTC
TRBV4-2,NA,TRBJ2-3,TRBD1,CASSPRTGDTDTQYF,TGTGCCAGCAGCCCCCGGACAGGAGACACAGATACGCAGTATTTT
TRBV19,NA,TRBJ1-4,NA,CASSISSSNEKLFF,TGTGCCAGTAGTATATCCAGCTCCAATGAAAAACTGTTTTTT
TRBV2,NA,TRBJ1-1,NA,CASSGYSGRGGVNTEAFF,TGTGCCAGCAGTGGCTACTCAGGACGGGGTGGGGTGAACACTGAAGCTTTCTTT
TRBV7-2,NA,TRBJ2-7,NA,CASIASGTDLSYEQYF,TGTGCCAGCATCGCGTCTGGGACGGACCTCTCCTACGAGCAGTACTTC
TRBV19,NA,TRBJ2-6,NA,CASSPDPRQFTGANVLTF,TGTGCCAGTAGTCCGGACCCTCGACAGTTTACTGGGGCCAACGTCCTGACTTTC
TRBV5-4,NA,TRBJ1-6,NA,CASSFGNSPLHF,TGTGCCAGCAGCTTCGGTAATTCACCCCTCCACTTT
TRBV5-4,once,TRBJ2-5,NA,CASSLTTGGGETQYF,TGTGCCAGCAGCTTGACCACAGGGGGGGGAGAGACCCAGTACTTC
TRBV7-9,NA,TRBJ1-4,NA,CASSSTTATNEKLFF,TGTGCCAGCAGCTCGACAACCGCAACTAATGAAAAACTGTTTTTT
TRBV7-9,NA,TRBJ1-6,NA,CASSLGVPLHF,TGTGCCAGCAGCTTAGGGGTACCCCTCCACTTT
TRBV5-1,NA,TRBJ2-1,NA,CASSLGGFNEQFF,TGCGCCAGCAGCTTGGGGGGGTTCAATGAGCAGTTCTTC